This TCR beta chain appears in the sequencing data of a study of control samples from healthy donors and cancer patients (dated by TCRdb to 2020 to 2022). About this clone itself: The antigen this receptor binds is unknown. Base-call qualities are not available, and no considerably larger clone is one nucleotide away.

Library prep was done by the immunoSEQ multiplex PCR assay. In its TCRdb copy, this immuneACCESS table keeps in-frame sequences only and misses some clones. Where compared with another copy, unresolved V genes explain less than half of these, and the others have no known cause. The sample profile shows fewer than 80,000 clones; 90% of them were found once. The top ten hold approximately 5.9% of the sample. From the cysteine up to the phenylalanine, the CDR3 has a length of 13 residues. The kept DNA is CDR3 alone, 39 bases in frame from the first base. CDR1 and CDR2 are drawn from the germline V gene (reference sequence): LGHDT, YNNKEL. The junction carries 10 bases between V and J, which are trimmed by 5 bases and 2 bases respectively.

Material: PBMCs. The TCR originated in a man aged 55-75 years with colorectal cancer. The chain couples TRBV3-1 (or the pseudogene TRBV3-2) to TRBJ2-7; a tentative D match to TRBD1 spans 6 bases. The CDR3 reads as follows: CASSLRQAYEQYF. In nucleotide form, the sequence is TGTGCCAGCAGCTTACGACAGGCCTACGAGCAGTACTTC.